This entry lists 2 T cell receptor beta chains sequenced from one sample in a study of control samples from healthy donors and cancer patients. Only in-frame clones appear in the TCRdb table, and some are missing; sequencing was by immunoSEQ multiplex PCR. The sample lists about 190,000 clones, approximately 90% occurring once. Sequenced input: blood. These receptors came from a man aged 30 to 39 in good health.

The chain couples TRBV7-9 to TRBJ2-3; 7 positions match TRBD1. Trimming at V came to 4 bases and at J to 2 bases, leaving 3 bases not matched to a gene. Germline CDR1 SEHNR, CDR2 FQNEAQ (reference sequence). This CDR3 is built from 14 residues. In DNA form, the CDR3 reads TGTGCCAGCAGCTCCGGGACAGCCACAGATACGCAGTATTTT. Protein: CASSSGTATDTQYF.

This clone was seen only a few times. The rearrangement uses TRBV7-3 and TRBJ2-3; D possibly corresponds to TRBD1 (6 bases). The CDR3 sequence is 16 residues long. V gave up 1 base and J gave up 5 bases, with 16 bases separating them. Germline CDR1 SGHTA, CDR2 FQGTGA. Here the CDR3 reads CASSLSVWGQEDTQYF. The DNA of the CDR3 is TGTGCCAGCAGCTTAAGTGTCTGGGGGCAGGAAGATACGCAGTATTTT.